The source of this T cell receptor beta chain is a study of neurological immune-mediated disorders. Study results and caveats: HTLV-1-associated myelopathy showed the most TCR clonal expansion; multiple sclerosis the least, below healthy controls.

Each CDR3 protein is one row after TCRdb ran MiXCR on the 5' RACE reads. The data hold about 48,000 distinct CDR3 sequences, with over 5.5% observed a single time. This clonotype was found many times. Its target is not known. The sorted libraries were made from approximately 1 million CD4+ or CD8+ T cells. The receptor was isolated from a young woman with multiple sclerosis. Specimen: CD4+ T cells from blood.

The CDR3 spells CASSDRGRERDTQYF. CDR3 DNA sequence: TGTGCCAGCAGCGACAGGGGAAGGGAGAGAGATACGCAGTATTTT. The rearrangement links TRBV25-1 to TRBJ2-3; 8 bases are shared with TRBD1. The V gene end was trimmed by 6 bases and the J gene end by 5 bases; junction bases not matched to a gene: 10. In germline, CDR1 is MGHDK, CDR2 SYGVNS. CDR3 length: 15 amino acids.